The entry below describes one TCR beta chain. Carried by each TCR cDNA molecule was a unique molecular identifier. TCRdb itself ran the 5' RACE reads through MiXCR, one entry per CDR3 protein. Among over 70,000 distinct CDR3 sequences listed, roughly 8.9% were seen once. The CDR3 totals 12 residues. V was shortened by 8 bases and J by 4 bases, with 12 bases between the two germline ends. Germline assignment: CDR1 MNHEY and CDR2 SMNVEV (reference sequence). This record comes from a study of spatial heterogeneity in lung cancer. Study context: More than eight raw reads, on average, carried each unique TCR and UMI combination.

Regarding time point: blood at routine non-recurrence follow-up after resection. Tumor, nontumor lung or frozen PBMC supplied whole RNA that was sequenced unsorted. V and J are TRBV27 and TRBJ2-7; TRBD1 is a possible D gene (6 bases). This TCR was sampled from a female donor with early-stage non-small cell lung cancer. Material: PBMCs, obtained at follow-up. Here the CDR3 reads CASGTPHYEQYF. The CDR3 bases are TGTGCCAGCGGGACACCGCATTACGAGCAGTACTTC.